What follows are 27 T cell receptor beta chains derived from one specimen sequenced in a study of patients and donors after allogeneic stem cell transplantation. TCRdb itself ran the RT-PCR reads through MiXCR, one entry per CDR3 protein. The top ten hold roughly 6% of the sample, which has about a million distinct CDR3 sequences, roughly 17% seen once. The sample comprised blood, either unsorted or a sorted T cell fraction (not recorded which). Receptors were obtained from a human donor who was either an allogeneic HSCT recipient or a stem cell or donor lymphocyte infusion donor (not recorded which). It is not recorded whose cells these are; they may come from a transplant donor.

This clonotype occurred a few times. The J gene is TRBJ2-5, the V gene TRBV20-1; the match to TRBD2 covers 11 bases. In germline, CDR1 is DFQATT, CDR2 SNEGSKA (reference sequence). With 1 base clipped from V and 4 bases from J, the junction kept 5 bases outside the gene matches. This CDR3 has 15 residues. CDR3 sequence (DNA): TGCAGTGCTAGAGGTAGCGGGGGGGCCCGAGAGACCCAGTACTTC. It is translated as CSARGSGGARETQYF.

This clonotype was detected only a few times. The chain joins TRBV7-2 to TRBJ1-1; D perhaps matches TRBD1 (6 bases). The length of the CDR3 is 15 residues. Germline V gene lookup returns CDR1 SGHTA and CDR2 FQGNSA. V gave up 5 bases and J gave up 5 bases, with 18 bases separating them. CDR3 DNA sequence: TGTGCCAGCAGCACAACAGGGAAATGGGCGACTGAAGCTTTCTTT. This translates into CASSTTGKWATEAFF.

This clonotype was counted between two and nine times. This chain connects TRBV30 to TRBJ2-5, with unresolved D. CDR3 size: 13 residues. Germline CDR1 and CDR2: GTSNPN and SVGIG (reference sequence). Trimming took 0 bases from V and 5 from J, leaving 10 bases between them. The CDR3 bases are TGTGCCTGGAGTGTTTCCGACGAGGAGACCCAGTACTTC. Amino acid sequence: CAWSVSDEETQYF.

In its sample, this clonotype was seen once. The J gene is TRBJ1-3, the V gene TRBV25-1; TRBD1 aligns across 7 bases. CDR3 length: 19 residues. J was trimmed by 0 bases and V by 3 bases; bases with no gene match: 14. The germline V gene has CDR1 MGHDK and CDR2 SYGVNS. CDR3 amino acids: CASSERDRHPKNSGNTIYF. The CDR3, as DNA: TGTGCCAGCAGTGAGAGGGACAGACACCCCAAAAACTCTGGAAACACCATATATTTT. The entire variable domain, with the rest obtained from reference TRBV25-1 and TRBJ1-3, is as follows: EADIYQTPRYLVIGTGKKITLECSQTMGHDKMYWYQQDPGMELHLIHYSYGVNSTEKGDLSSESTVSRIRTEHFPLTLESARPSHTSQYLCASSERDRHPKNSGNTIYFGEGSWLTVV.

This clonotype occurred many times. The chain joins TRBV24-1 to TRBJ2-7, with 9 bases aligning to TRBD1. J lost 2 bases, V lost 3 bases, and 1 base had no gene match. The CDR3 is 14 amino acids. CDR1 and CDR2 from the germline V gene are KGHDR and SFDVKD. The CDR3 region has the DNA TGTGCCACCAGTGATCGGACAGGGGCCTACGAGCAGTACTTC. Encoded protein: CATSDRTGAYEQYF.

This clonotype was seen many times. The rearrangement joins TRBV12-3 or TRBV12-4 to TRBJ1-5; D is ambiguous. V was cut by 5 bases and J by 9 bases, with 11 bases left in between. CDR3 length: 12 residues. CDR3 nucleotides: TGTGCCAGCAGTACTCGGGTGGGGCCCCAGCATTTT. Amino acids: CASSTRVGPQHF.

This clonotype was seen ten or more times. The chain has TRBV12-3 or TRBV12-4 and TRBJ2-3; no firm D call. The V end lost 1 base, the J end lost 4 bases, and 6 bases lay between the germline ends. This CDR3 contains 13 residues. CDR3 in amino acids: CASSLGVPDTQYF. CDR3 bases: TGTGCCAGCAGTTTAGGGGTACCAGATACGCAGTATTTT.

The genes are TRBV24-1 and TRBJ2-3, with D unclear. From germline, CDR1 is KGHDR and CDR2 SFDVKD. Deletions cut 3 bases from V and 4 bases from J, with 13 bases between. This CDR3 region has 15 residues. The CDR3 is CATSDPPTAADTQYF. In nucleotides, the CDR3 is TGTGCCACCAGTGATCCACCCACCGCGGCAGATACGCAGTATTTT.

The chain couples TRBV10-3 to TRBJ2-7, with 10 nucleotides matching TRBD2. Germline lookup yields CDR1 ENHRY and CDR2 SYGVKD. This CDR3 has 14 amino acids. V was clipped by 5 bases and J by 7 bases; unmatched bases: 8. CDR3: CAISYEGTSDEQYF. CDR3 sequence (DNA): TGTGCCATCAGTTACGAAGGGACTAGCGATGAGCAGTACTTC.

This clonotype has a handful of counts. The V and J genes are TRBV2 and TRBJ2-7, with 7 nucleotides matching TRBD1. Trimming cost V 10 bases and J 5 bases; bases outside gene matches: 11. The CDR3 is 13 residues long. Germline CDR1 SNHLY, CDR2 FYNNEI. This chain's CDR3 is CATGKVTGNEQYF. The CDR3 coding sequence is TGTGCCACGGGGAAGGTGACAGGGAACGAGCAGTACTTC.

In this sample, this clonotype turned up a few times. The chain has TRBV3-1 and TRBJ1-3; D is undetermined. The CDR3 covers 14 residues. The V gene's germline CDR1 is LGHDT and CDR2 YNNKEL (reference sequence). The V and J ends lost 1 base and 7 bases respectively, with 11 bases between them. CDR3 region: CASSQGQKRNTIYF. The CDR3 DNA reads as TGTGCCAGCAGCCAAGGGCAGAAGAGGAACACCATATATTTT. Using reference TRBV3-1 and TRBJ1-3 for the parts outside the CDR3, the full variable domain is DTAVSQTPKYLVTQMGNDKSIKCEQNLGHDTMYWYKQDSKKFLKIMFSYNNKELIINETVPNRFSPKSPDKAHLNLHINSLELGDSAVYFCASSQGQKRNTIYFGEGSWLTVV.

CDR3 amino acids: CASSLRAEEKLFF. The CDR3 bases are TGTGCCAGCAGTCTGCGGGCGGAGGAAAAACTGTTTTTT. The chain is built from TRBV12-3 or TRBV12-4 and TRBJ1-4; unclear D gene. Trimming took 5 bases from V and 8 from J, leaving 12 bases between them. The CDR3 is 13 residues long.

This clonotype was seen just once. CDR3 residues: CASSVVARGGTDTQYF. As DNA, the CDR3 is TGTGCCAGCAGCGTAGTGGCGCGGGGGGGTACAGATACGCAGTATTTT. V is TRBV7-2 and J is TRBJ2-3; 9 positions agree with TRBD2. The CDR3 consists of 16 residues. Germline V gene sequence: CDR1 SGHTA, CDR2 FQGNSA. V lost 5 bases and J lost 3; bases outside the gene matches: 9.

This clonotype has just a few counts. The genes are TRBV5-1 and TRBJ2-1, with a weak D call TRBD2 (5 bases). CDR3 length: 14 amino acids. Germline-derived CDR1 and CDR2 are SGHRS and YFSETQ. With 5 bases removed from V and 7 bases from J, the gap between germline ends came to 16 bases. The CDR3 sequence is CASRQAGVGNEQFF. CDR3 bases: TGCGCCAGCAGGCAGGCCGGGGTGGGGAATGAGCAGTTCTTC.

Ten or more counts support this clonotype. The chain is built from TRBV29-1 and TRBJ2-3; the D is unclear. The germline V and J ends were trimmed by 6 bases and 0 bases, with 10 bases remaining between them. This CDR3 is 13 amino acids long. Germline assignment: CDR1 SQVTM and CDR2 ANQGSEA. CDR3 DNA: TGCAGCGTAGACTCGCCTAGCACAGATACGCAGTATTTT. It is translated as CSVDSPSTDTQYF.

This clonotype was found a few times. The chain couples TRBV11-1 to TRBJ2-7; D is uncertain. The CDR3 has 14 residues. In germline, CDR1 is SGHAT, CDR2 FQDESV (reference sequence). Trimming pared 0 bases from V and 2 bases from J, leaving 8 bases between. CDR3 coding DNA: TGTGCCAGCAGCTTAGCGGGTAAGCCCTACGAGCAGTACTTC. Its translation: CASSLAGKPYEQYF.

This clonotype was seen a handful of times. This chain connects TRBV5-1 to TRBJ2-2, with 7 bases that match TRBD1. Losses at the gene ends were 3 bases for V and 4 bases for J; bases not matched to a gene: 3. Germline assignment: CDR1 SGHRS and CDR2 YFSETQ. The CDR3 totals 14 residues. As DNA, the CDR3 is TGCGCCAGCAGCTACGACAGGGTCACCGGGGAGCTGTTTTTT. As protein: CASSYDRVTGELFF.

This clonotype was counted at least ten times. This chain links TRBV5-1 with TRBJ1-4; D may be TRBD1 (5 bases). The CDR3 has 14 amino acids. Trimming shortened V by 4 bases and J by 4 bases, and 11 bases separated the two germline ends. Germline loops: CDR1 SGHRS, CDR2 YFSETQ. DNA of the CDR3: TGCGCCAGCAGCCAGGGACTGCTTAATGAAAAACTGTTTTTT. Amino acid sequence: CASSQGLLNEKLFF.

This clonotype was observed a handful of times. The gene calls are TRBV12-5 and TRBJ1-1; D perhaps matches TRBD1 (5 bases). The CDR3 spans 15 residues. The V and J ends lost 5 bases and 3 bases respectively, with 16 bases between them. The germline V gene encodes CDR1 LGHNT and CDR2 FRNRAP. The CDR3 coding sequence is TGTGCTAGTGGTATGAAAGAGGGGATAGACACTGAAGCTTTCTTT. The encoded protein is CASGMKEGIDTEAFF.

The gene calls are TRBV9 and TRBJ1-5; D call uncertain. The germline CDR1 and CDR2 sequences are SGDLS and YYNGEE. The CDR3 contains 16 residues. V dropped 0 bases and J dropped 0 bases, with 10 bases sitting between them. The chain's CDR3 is CASSVGGGSSNQPQHF. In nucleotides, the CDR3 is TGTGCCAGCAGCGTAGGCGGAGGTAGTAGCAATCAGCCCCAGCATTTT.

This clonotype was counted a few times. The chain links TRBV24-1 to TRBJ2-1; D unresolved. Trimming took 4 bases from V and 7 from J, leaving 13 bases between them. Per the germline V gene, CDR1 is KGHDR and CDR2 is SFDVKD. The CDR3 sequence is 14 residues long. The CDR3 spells CATSDPVGLNEQFF. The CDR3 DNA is TGTGCCACCAGTGACCCTGTTGGCTTGAATGAGCAGTTCTTC.

CDR3 region: CASSYGRGGYEQYF. As DNA, the CDR3 is TGTGCCAGCAGTTATGGGCGGGGGGGCTACGAGCAGTACTTC. The chain links TRBV6-5 to TRBJ2-7, with 9 bases lining up with TRBD2. CDR3 size: 14 residues. Germline-derived CDR1 and CDR2 are MNHEY and SVGAGI. With V trimmed by 3 bases and J by 3 bases, 3 bases remained unmatched.

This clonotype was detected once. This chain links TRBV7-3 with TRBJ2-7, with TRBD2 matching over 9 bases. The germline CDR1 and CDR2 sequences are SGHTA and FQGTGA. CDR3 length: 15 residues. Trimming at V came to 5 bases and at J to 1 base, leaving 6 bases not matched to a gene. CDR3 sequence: CASSRDSGRSYEQYF. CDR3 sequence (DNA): TGTGCCAGCAGCCGGGATAGCGGGAGATCCTACGAGCAGTACTTC. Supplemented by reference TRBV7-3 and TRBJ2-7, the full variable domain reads GAGVSQTPSNKVTEKGKYVELRCDPISGHTALYWYRQSLGQGPEFLIYFQGTGAADDSGLPNDRFFAVRPEGSVSTLKIQRTERGDSAVYLCASSRDSGRSYEQYFGPGTRLTVT.

CDR3 residues: CASSVTGYSNQPQHF. For the CDR3, the DNA is TGTGCCAGCAGCGTGACAGGTTATAGCAATCAGCCCCAGCATTTT. V is TRBV5-5 and J is TRBJ1-5; D perhaps matches TRBD1 (6 bases). CDR1 and CDR2 from the germline V gene are SGHKS and YYEKEE (reference sequence). Trimming shortened V by 4 bases and J by 0 bases, and 11 bases separated the two germline ends. The CDR3 length is 15 residues.

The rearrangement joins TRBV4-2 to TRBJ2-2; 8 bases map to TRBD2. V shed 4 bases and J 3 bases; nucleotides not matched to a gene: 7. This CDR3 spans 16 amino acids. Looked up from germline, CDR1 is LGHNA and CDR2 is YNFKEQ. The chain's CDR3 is CASSPGRGADTGELFF. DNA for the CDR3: TGTGCCAGCAGCCCAGGGCGGGGGGCGGACACCGGGGAGCTGTTTTTT.

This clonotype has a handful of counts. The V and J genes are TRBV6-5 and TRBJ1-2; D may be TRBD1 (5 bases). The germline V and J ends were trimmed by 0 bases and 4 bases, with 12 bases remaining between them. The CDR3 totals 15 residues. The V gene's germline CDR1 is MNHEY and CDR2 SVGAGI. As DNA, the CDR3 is TGTGCCAGCAGTTACTCGACTACAGGCGTCTATGGCTACACCTTC. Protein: CASSYSTTGVYGYTF.

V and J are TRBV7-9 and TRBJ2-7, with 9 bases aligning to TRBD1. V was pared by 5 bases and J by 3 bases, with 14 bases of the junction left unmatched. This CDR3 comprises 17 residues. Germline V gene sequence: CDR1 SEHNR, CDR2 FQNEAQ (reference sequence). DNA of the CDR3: TGTGCCAGCAGCCGAGTGGGGGGACAGGGACCCCTCTACGAGCAGTACTTC. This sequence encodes CASSRVGGQGPLYEQYF.